A selection of T cell receptor beta chains follows, all from one sample in a study of regulatory T cells in long-lasting Graves disease. TCRdb re-called the multiplex PCR reads with MiXCR, one entry per CDR3 protein. The table lists 700,000 or so distinct CDR3 sequences, around 30% of them singletons. The source was peripheral blood mononuclear cells (PBMCs), collected when the disease was refractory, from a patient treated with antithyroid drugs. Source of these receptors: a female donor with Graves disease. CDR3s include the opening cysteine and the closing phenylalanine or tryptophan. D genes are given only for firm matches. Size tells how often a clone was seen (once, few, many) or the class of an expanded clone, and some rows leave it out.

.,TRBV20-1,.,TRBJ1-5,CSAQSSGDQPQHF,TGCAGTGCTCAGTCGTCAGGGGATCAGCCCCAGCATTTT
TRBD1,TRBV28,.,TRBJ2-3,CASRPGGKTDTQYF,TGTGCCAGCAGACCAGGGGGCAAGACAGATACGCAGTATTTT
TRBD2,TRBV30,.,TRBJ2-5,CAWSVLAGGKTQYF,TGTGCCTGGAGTGTACTAGCGGGAGGGAAGACCCAGTACTTC
.,TRBV30,.,TRBJ1-6,CAWSAEQGHYNSPLHF,TGTGCCTGGAGCGCCGAACAGGGCCACTATAATTCACCCCTCCACTTT
TRBD2,TRBV6-1,few,TRBJ2-7,CASSQAGTSNEQYF,TGTGCCAGCAGTCAGGCAGGGACTAGCAACGAGCAGTACTTC
.,TRBV29-1,few,TRBJ2-2,CSVESLSGPTGELFF,TGCAGCGTTGAATCCTTGTCAGGTCCCACCGGGGAGCTGTTTTTT
.,TRBV20-1,few,TRBJ1-1,CSASDMGRGTEAFF,TGCAGTGCTAGTGACATGGGAAGGGGCACTGAAGCTTTCTTT
.,TRBV12-5,few,TRBJ1-5,CASADTRRNGSNQPQHF,TGTGCTAGTGCCGACACCCGACGGAATGGTAGCAATCAGCCCCAGCATTTT
TRBD2,TRBV7-3,.,TRBJ2-5,CASSPPTSPPRETQYF,TGTGCCAGCAGCCCCCCGACTAGCCCCCCCAGAGAGACCCAGTACTTC
TRBD2,TRBV6-2/TRBV6-3,.,TRBJ2-3,CASRATSGRSRTQYF,TGTGCCAGCAGGGCGACTAGCGGGAGATCACGTACGCAGTATTTT
TRBD1,TRBV14,.,TRBJ1-1,CASSPGTARGLQAFF,TGTGCCAGCAGCCCAGGGACAGCCCGGGGTTTGCAAGCTTTCTTT
TRBD1,TRBV2,.,TRBJ1-2,CASSPGTEPYGYTF,TGTGCCAGCAGCCCGGGGACAGAACCCTATGGCTACACCTTC
.,TRBV30,.,TRBJ1-2,CAWSSRDALYGYTF,TGTGCCTGGAGTTCCCGGGACGCCCTCTATGGCTACACCTTC
.,TRBV30,few,TRBJ2-2,CAWSTGELFF,TGTGCCTGGAGTACCGGGGAGCTGTTTTTT
TRBD2,TRBV27,.,TRBJ2-5,CASKGLVGPRGTQYF,TGTGCCAGCAAGGGACTAGTGGGGCCGAGGGGGACCCAGTACTTC
.,TRBV27,.,TRBJ2-7,CASSLWQMGTYEQYF,TGTGCCAGCAGTTTGTGGCAAATGGGGACCTACGAGCAGTACTTC
.,TRBV3-1,.,TRBJ1-6,CASSQDLSSPLHF,TGTGCCAGCAGCCAAGATCTCAGTTCACCCCTCCACTTT
.,TRBV30,few,TRBJ1-2,CAWAYSGHDGYTF,TGTGCCTGGGCATACTCCGGACATGATGGCTACACCTTC
TRBD1,TRBV10-3,.,TRBJ1-1,CAISESGQTYTEAFF,TGTGCCATCAGTGAGTCGGGACAGACGTACACTGAAGCTTTCTTT
TRBD1,TRBV28,few,TRBJ1-6,CASSLLDRAGSPLHF,TGTGCCAGCAGTTTACTCGACAGGGCAGGATCACCCCTCCACTTT
.,TRBV12-3/TRBV12-4,many,TRBJ1-1,CASSFRGRRGTEAFF,TGTGCCAGCAGTTTCAGGGGACGGAGGGGCACTGAAGCTTTCTTT
TRBD1,TRBV3-1,.,TRBJ1-2,CASSPPAGGIYYGYTF,TGTGCCAGCAGCCCTCCGGCAGGGGGCATTTACTATGGCTACACCTTC
.,TRBV2,.,TRBJ2-3,CASKVGFTDTQYF,TGTGCCAGCAAGGTTGGGTTCACAGATACGCAGTATTTT
.,TRBV27,many,TRBJ1-1,CASSQHHGQVYTEAFF,TGTGCCAGCAGTCAGCACCACGGGCAGGTGTACACTGAAGCTTTCTTT
TRBD2,TRBV20-1,few,TRBJ2-5,CSARKRREGSKETQYF,TGCAGTGCTAGGAAACGACGGGAGGGATCTAAAGAGACCCAGTACTTC
.,TRBV27,.,TRBJ1-6,CASSLYGRNNSPLHF,TGTGCCAGCAGTTTATACGGACGAAATAATTCACCCCTCCACTTT
.,TRBV29-1,few,TRBJ1-2,CSVTREAGYTF,TGCAGCGTGACTAGGGAAGCCGGCTACACCTTC
.,TRBV15,once,TRBJ1-1,CATSRDRLGAFF,TGTGCCACCAGCAGAGATAGGTTGGGCGCTTTCTTT
TRBD2,TRBV4-2,.,TRBJ2-2,CASSQPTTSGSPSGELFF,TGTGCCAGCAGCCAACCGACGACTAGCGGGAGTCCATCCGGGGAGCTGTTTTTT
.,TRBV12-3/TRBV12-4,many,TRBJ1-1,CASSLDEGRGAFF,TGTGCCAGCAGTTTAGACGAGGGAAGGGGAGCTTTCTTT
.,TRBV7-2,many,TRBJ2-7,CASSLGNRPGNSYEQYF,TGTGCCAGCAGCTTAGGAAATCGGCCCGGAAACTCCTACGAGCAGTACTTC
TRBD1,TRBV15,few,TRBJ1-2,CATSRGQGGGYTF,TGTGCCACCAGCAGAGGACAGGGTGGGGGCTACACCTTC
TRBD1,TRBV5-1,.,TRBJ1-2,CASSLGLTGNYGYTF,TGCGCCAGCAGCTTGGGTCTGACAGGGAACTATGGCTACACCTTC
TRBD1,TRBV6-1,.,TRBJ1-6,CASSSRTGGASNSPLHF,TGTGCCAGCAGCTCCAGGACAGGGGGCGCGTCAAATTCACCCCTCCACTTT
.,TRBV3-1,many,TRBJ2-7,CASSQGQGEQYF,TGTGCCAGCAGCCAAGGACAAGGGGAGCAGTACTTC
.,TRBV2,few,TRBJ2-2,CASIGGRGHTGELFF,TGTGCCAGCATAGGCGGCAGGGGACACACCGGGGAGCTGTTTTTT
.,TRBV6-2/TRBV6-3,many,TRBJ2-7,CASRAGSSYEQYF,TGTGCCAGCAGGGCAGGCAGCTCCTACGAGCAGTACTTC
TRBD1,TRBV6-2/TRBV6-3,.,TRBJ1-4,CAGSYSGTGVEKLFF,TGTGCCGGCAGTTACTCCGGGACAGGGGTTGAAAAACTGTTTTTT
.,TRBV12-3/TRBV12-4,many,TRBJ2-5,CASSAELGRETQYF,TGTGCCAGCAGCGCTGAACTAGGTCGGGAGACCCAGTACTTC
.,TRBV11-1,few,TRBJ2-4,CASSPAGGDSTQYF,TGTGCCAGCAGCCCCGCCGGGGGGGACAGCACTCAGTACTTC
TRBD2,TRBV29-1,once,TRBJ2-7,CSVAGLAGGTSHEQYF,TGCAGCGTTGCGGGACTAGCGGGAGGGACCTCCCACGAGCAGTACTTC
TRBD1,TRBV19,.,TRBJ1-2,CASSIGQGYQRGYTF,TGTGCCAGTAGTATAGGACAGGGGTACCAGCGCGGCTACACCTTC
.,TRBV29-1,.,TRBJ1-4,CSVAAASNEKLFF,TGCAGCGTTGCGGCGGCGTCTAATGAAAAACTGTTTTTT
.,TRBV27,many,TRBJ2-1,CASGIRGVRGYNEQFF,TGTGCCAGCGGGATTCGCGGCGTCCGGGGCTACAATGAGCAGTTCTTC
TRBD1,TRBV6-1,few,TRBJ1-5,CASSQPGQGLNQPQHF,TGTGCCAGCAGTCAACCGGGACAGGGGTTAAATCAGCCCCAGCATTTT
.,TRBV28,.,TRBJ1-3,CASSSGNGIYF,TGTGCCAGCAGTTCGGGAAATGGCATATATTTT
.,TRBV20-1,.,TRBJ2-4,CSAKAWQLAKNIQYF,TGCAGCGCTAAGGCGTGGCAGCTAGCCAAAAACATTCAGTACTTC
.,TRBV9,.,TRBJ1-6,CASSVEGNNSPLHF,TGTGCCAGCAGCGTAGAGGGTAATAATTCACCCCTCCACTTT
.,TRBV5-1,.,TRBJ1-1,CASSPRLQGRITEAFF,TGCGCCAGCAGCCCCAGGCTTCAGGGGCGAATTACTGAAGCTTTCTTT